Shown below are 14 T cell receptor beta chains from a single sample sequenced in a study of early T cells in non-severe SARS-CoV-2 infection. TCRdb re-analysed the 5' RACE reads in MiXCR, keeping a single row per CDR3 protein. The table records roughly 23,000 distinct CDR3 sequences, around 3.5% of them present only once. Specimen: whole blood. These receptors all come from an adult who was a healthcare worker with PCR-confirmed SARS-CoV-2 infection or an uninfected control (not recorded which).

Relative to its sample, this clonotype is medium-sized. DNA of the CDR3: TGTGCCAGCAGCGGGAGGGACTCCGACTACAATGAGCAGTTCTTC. Translated, it gives CASSGRDSDYNEQFF. The chain is built from TRBV9 and TRBJ2-1, with D possibly matching TRBD2 (6 bases). The CDR3 is 15 residues long. Germline-derived CDR1 and CDR2 are SGDLS and YYNGEE. Trimming removed 3 bases at V and 3 bases at J, with 13 bases between.

At least ten counts were recorded for this clonotype. V and J are TRBV4-3 and TRBJ1-1; 8 bases map to TRBD1. There are 16 residues in the CDR3. With V trimmed by 1 base and J by 0 bases, 4 bases remained unmatched. The germline CDR1 and CDR2 sequences are LGHNA and YSLEER. The CDR3, as DNA: TGCGCCAGCAGCCAAGGAACAGGGGGGGTGAACACTGAAGCTTTCTTT. Encoded protein: CASSQGTGGVNTEAFF.

There are many counts of this clonotype. This chain connects TRBV24-1 to TRBJ2-1, with TRBD2 matching 11 bases. The CDR3 is 14 amino acids. The V gene end was trimmed by 4 bases and the J gene end by 13 bases; junction bases not matched to a gene: 8. Germline V gene lookup returns CDR1 KGHDR and CDR2 SFDVKD. The CDR3 DNA reads as TGTGCCACCAGTGAACCATCTAGCGGGGGGATACAGTTCTTC. It encodes CATSEPSSGGIQFF.

This clonotype has ten or more counts. V is TRBV25-1 and J is TRBJ2-3, with D unclear. CDR1 and CDR2 from the germline V gene are MGHDK and SYGVNS. Trimming took off 1 base at V and 0 bases at J, with 11 bases between the two ends. This CDR3 comprises 16 residues. DNA of the CDR3: TGTGCCAGCAGTGAATTCTCCCTAACTAGCACAGATACGCAGTATTTT. Amino acid sequence: CASSEFSLTSTDTQYF.

This clonotype was seen repeatedly, ten times or more. The rearrangement uses TRBV5-4 and TRBJ1-2; a weak D match, TRBD1 (5 bases). V was clipped by 3 bases and J by 4 bases, with 16 bases between them. Germline loops: CDR1 SGHNT, CDR2 YYREEE (reference sequence). The CDR3 covers 15 residues. The CDR3 nucleotides read TGTGCCAGCAGCTACCCCAACCAGGGATTCTATGGCTACACCTTC. Its translation: CASSYPNQGFYGYTF.

This clonotype was picked up many times. The chain carries TRBV7-2 and TRBJ1-5; the D gene is possibly TRBD1 (6 bases). The CDR3 sequence is 14 residues long. The V gene lost 11 bases and the J gene lost 4 bases, with 18 bases spanning the gap. Germline CDR1 and CDR2: SGHTA and FQGNSA. CDR3: CASRDNLGNQPQHF. CDR3 in DNA: TGTGCCTCCCGGGACAACTTAGGGAATCAGCCCCAGCATTTT.

This clonotype was seen at least ten times. The V gene is TRBV28, the J gene TRBJ1-2, with 7 positions matching TRBD1. Germline V lookup: CDR1 MDHEN, CDR2 SYDVKM. V lost 5 bases to trimming and J lost 8 bases; unmatched junction nucleotides: 5. This CDR3 region has 12 residues. This CDR3 is CASSTGVGGYTF. The CDR3 nucleotides read TGTGCCAGCAGTACAGGGGTAGGCGGCTACACCTTC.

This clonotype was detected many times. The chain employs TRBV10-2 and TRBJ2-7; maybe TRBD1 (9 bases). Germline V lookup: CDR1 WSHSY, CDR2 SAAADI. This CDR3 is 14 amino acids long. With 8 bases removed from V and 3 bases from J, the gap between germline ends came to 17 bases. The CDR3 nucleotides read TGCGCCAGCCGGGGGGGACAGGGCCTCTACGAGCAGTACTTC. It translates to CASRGGQGLYEQYF.

By frequency in the sample, this clonotype is medium-sized. The genes are TRBV14 and TRBJ1-1; possible D gene TRBD1, 6 bases. Trimming shortened V by 0 bases and J by 5 bases, and 13 bases separated the two germline ends. The CDR3 length is 15 residues. CDR1 is SGHDN, CDR2 FVKESK, per germline. CDR3 protein: CASSQDLGALTEAFF. The CDR3 coding sequence is TGTGCCAGCAGCCAAGATTTGGGGGCATTGACTGAAGCTTTCTTT.

The chain is built from TRBV28 and TRBJ2-3; D is perhaps TRBD2 (6 bases). This CDR3 region has 15 residues. CDR1 MDHEN and CDR2 SYDVKM come from the germline V gene. V gave up 5 bases and J gave up 4 bases, with 16 bases separating them. In DNA form, the CDR3 reads TGTGCCAGCAGTCCCCGACGATGGGGGGCAGATACGCAGTATTTT. Translation: CASSPRRWGADTQYF.

This clonotype was picked up many times. This rearrangement joins TRBV5-1 to TRBJ1-4; D is ambiguous. The ends were cut back, 0 bases at V and 0 bases at J, with 3 bases in the middle. Germline-derived CDR1 and CDR2 are SGHRS and YFSETQ. The CDR3 spans 14 residues. The CDR3 DNA reads TGCGCCAGCAGCTTGGAATCAACTAATGAAAAACTGTTTTTT. Translating gives CASSLESTNEKLFF.

Within the sample, this clonotype is medium-sized (0.01 to 0.1%). The V call is TRBV29-1, the J call TRBJ2-1, with D possibly TRBD2 on 7 matching bases. Germline lookup yields CDR1 SQVTM and CDR2 ANQGSEA. V was trimmed by 5 bases and J by 8 bases, leaving 16 bases between them. This CDR3 spans 13 amino acids. The CDR3 sequence: CSVNGGGWDEQFF. CDR3 coding DNA: TGCAGCGTTAACGGCGGGGGCTGGGATGAGCAGTTCTTC.

This clonotype was observed a few times. The chain combines TRBV19 with TRBJ2-2; 10 bases are shared with TRBD2. The CDR3 consists of 15 residues. CDR1 and CDR2 (germline): LNHDA, SQIVND (reference sequence). The junction had 5 bases not matched to a gene; V was cut back by 3 bases and J by 7 bases. The CDR3 nucleotides read TGTGCCAGTAGTATCAAGCGGGAGGGGGTCGGGGAGCTGTTTTTT. It translates to CASSIKREGVGELFF.

Sample share makes this clonotype medium-sized. The V call is TRBV20-1, the J call TRBJ1-1, with D possibly TRBD1 on 5 matching bases. Germline-derived CDR1 and CDR2 are DFQATT and SNEGSKA (reference sequence). This CDR3 contains 15 residues. Trimming removed 1 base from V and 4 bases from J, with 16 bases in between. Here the CDR3 DNA reads TGCAGTGCTAGAGCGGTTTCCGGCCAGGGCACTGAAGCTTTCTTT. Translating it yields CSARAVSGQGTEAFF.